Listed below are T cell receptor beta chains from one sample, sequenced in a study of cytomegalovirus exposure and HLA in healthy donors. Only in-frame clones appear in the TCRdb table, and some are missing; sequencing was by immunoSEQ multiplex PCR. The profile covers about 98,000 clones, with about 90% appearing a single time and about 6% taken by the ten largest. Sequencing was performed on PBMCs. The receptors shown here come from a man aged 18 to 30 in good health and CMV-seropositive. Both conserved end residues are part of each CDR3. The D gene is left open where the match is weak. Not all rows give a size; the values are once, few, many and, for expanded clones, a class.

TRBV5-6,once,TRBJ1-2,.,TGTGCCAGCAGCCGTAGGTGGGGACAAGTTACCCAGAACTATGGCTACACCTTC,CASSRRWGQVTQNYGYTF
TRBV5-1,.,TRBJ2-7,.,TGCGCCAGCAGCTTGTCTGGGGAGTCGTACTTC,CASSLSGESYF
TRBV28,once,TRBJ2-3,.,TGTGCCAGCAGTTTAAGACAGAGCACAGATACGCAGTATTTT,CASSLRQSTDTQYF
TRBV19,.,TRBJ1-3,.,TGTGCCAGTAGTACTAGCCCGTTCACCATATATTTT,CASSTSPFTIYF
TRBV5-1,.,TRBJ1-4,.,TGCGCCAGCAGCTCGAGGGGGGGGGAAGGTGAAAAACTGTTTTTT,CASSSRGGEGEKLFF
TRBV13,few,TRBJ2-7,TRBD2,TGTGCCAGCAGCTTAGAGTCTAGCGGGAGGGTAGAGCAGTACTTC,CASSLESSGRVEQYF
TRBV7-8,.,TRBJ2-7,TRBD2,TGTGCCAGCAGCTTAGTTCTAGCGGGTAATCTCGAGCAGTACTTC,CASSLVLAGNLEQYF
TRBV6-5,once,TRBJ2-7,.,TGTGCCAGCCGAAAGAACAGCGGGTACGAGCAGTACTTC,CASRKNSGYEQYF
TRBV7-2,once,TRBJ2-5,TRBD2,TGTGCCAGCAGCTCCCAGGCGCGGGGGGCACAAGAGACCCAGTACTTC,CASSSQARGAQETQYF
TRBV4-3,.,TRBJ1-5,.,TGCGCCAGCAGCCATGACAGGTCTCAGCCCCAGCATTTT,CASSHDRSQPQHF
TRBV4-1,.,TRBJ1-2,TRBD1,TGCGCCAGCAGCCAAGGACAGGGACACTATGGCTACACCTTC,CASSQGQGHYGYTF
TRBV7-9,.,TRBJ2-3,TRBD2,TGTGCCAGCAGCTTACCGGGACTAGCGGGAGGGTTGGCGCAGTATTTT,CASSLPGLAGGLAQYF
TRBV19,.,TRBJ2-2,TRBD2,TGTGCCAGTAGGACTGGACTAGCGGCGAACACCGGGGAGCTGTTTTTT,CASRTGLAANTGELFF
TRBV4-3,.,TRBJ2-5,TRBD2,TGCGCCAGCAGCCAAAACGGGGGGGCCGTTGAGACCCAGTACTTC,CASSQNGGAVETQYF
TRBV9,.,TRBJ2-3,.,TGTGCCAGCAGCCCTGGTGAGAGCACAGATACGCAGTATTTT,CASSPGESTDTQYF
TRBV7-9,.,TRBJ2-7,TRBD2,TGTGCCAGCAGCCCGGATTTAGCGGGAGGGCCGCGGGAGCAGTACTTC,CASSPDLAGGPREQYF
TRBV10-2,.,TRBJ1-5,TRBD1,TGCGCCAGCCGGGGACAGGGAACCGGGCCCCAGCATTTT,CASRGQGTGPQHF
TRBV7-6,.,TRBJ2-1,.,TGTGCCAGCAGCTTACCTTCTACTAGCCCCGCTGAGCAGTTCTTC,CASSLPSTSPAEQFF
TRBV11-2,few,TRBJ2-2,.,TGTGCCAGCAGCTTAAATCCGGGGTCGGGCACCGGGGAGCTGTTTTTT,CASSLNPGSGTGELFF
TRBV14,.,TRBJ1-2,.,TGTGCCAGCAGCCAGACAGCCAACTATGGCTACACCTTC,CASSQTANYGYTF
TRBV2,.,TRBJ2-7,.,TGTGCCAGCAGTCAGTACTACGAGCAGTACTTC,CASSQYYEQYF
TRBV11-2,.,TRBJ2-5,TRBD2,TGTGCCAGCACCGAGGGGACTAGCGGGAGATCCCAAGAGACCCAGTACTTC,CASTEGTSGRSQETQYF
TRBV5-5,.,TRBJ1-1,.,TGTGCCAGCAGCCCGACAGGGAACACTGAAGCTTTCTTT,CASSPTGNTEAFF
TRBV4-1,.,TRBJ2-7,.,TGCGCCAGCAGCCAATTTTCAGGGCTCGAGCAGTACTTC,CASSQFSGLEQYF
TRBV4-1,once,TRBJ2-5,TRBD2,TGCGCCAGCAGCCAAGGGGAGGGCCCTGAGACCCAGTACTTC,CASSQGEGPETQYF
TRBV7-9,.,TRBJ2-1,TRBD2,TGTGCCAGCGCTTTAAGCGGGAGTCAGGGCGAGCAGTTCTTC,CASALSGSQGEQFF
TRBV10-1,.,TRBJ1-3,.,TGCGCCAGCAGTGGATTAATTTTGTGGAAGGGGGTACTCTCTGGAAACACCATATATTTT,CASSGLILWKGVLSGNTIYF
TRBV19,few,TRBJ1-1,.,TGTGCCAGTATGGCGGCAGCGGGTACCATGAACACTGAAGCTTTCTTT,CASMAAAGTMNTEAFF
TRBV5-4,.,TRBJ1-4,.,TGTGCCAGCAGCTTGGAAACAGCCCCCGAAAAACTGTTTTTT,CASSLETAPEKLFF
TRBV7-8,.,TRBJ1-5,TRBD1,TGTGCCACGGGACAGGGGAAAGGTCAGCCCCAGCATTTT,CATGQGKGQPQHF
TRBV5-1,.,TRBJ2-3,TRBD2,TGCGCCAGCAGCTTGGGACTAGCGGGAGGCCGAGATAGCACAGATACGCAGTATTTT,CASSLGLAGGRDSTDTQYF
TRBV2,few,TRBJ2-7,.,TGTGCTACAAACAGGGACTACGAGCAGTACTTC,CATNRDYEQYF
TRBV9,.,TRBJ2-5,.,TGTGCCAGCAGCGCGCAACCCCGGGAGACCCAGTACTTC,CASSAQPRETQYF
TRBV7-8,.,TRBJ2-5,TRBD2,TGTGCCAGCAGCGTTTCGGGAGGAGGGGCCCGAGAGACCCAGTACTTC,CASSVSGGGARETQYF
TRBV5-1,.,TRBJ2-7,.,TGCGCCAGCAGCTGGGGAAGGGGGACCTACGAGCAGTACTTC,CASSWGRGTYEQYF
TRBV7-3,.,TRBJ2-2,TRBD2,TGTGCCAGCAGCGTAGGACTAGCGGGAGGGCCCGGGGAGCTGTTTTTT,CASSVGLAGGPGELFF
TRBV28,.,TRBJ2-7,TRBD1,TGTGCCAGCAGGCACCCACAGGGGGGTTCCTACGAGCAGTACTTC,CASRHPQGGSYEQYF
TRBV19,once,TRBJ2-5,TRBD1,TGTGCCAGTGCCTGGACAGGCCAAGAGACCCAGTACTTC,CASAWTGQETQYF
TRBV18,.,TRBJ1-4,.,TGTGCCAGCTCGCCTAAGAGGGATGAAAAACTGTTTTTT,CASSPKRDEKLFF
TRBV7-2,.,TRBJ1-5,.,TGTGCCAGCAGCTCCCCGGGGCAGCCCCAGCATTTT,CASSSPGQPQHF
TRBV6-6,.,TRBJ2-7,TRBD1,TGTGCCAGCAGCCCACAGGGGGCGAGGAACGAGCAGTACTTC,CASSPQGARNEQYF
TRBV6-1,few,TRBJ1-2,TRBD1,TGTGCCAGCACCAAGGACAGGGTTAATGGCTACACCTTC,CASTKDRVNGYTF
TRBV27,few,TRBJ2-1,TRBD1,TGTGCCAGCAGTCTCGACAGGGGCTCCTACAATGAGCAGTTCTTC,CASSLDRGSYNEQFF